What follows is one TCR beta chain and its context. The sample is drawn from a study of blood T cell repertoires in COVID-19. Across the study: The cDNA or gDNA used as material had been derived from T cells, B-cell-depleted T cells, or PBMCs.

Participant ages covered roughly 18 to 90 years across 20 to 25 US areas. Cohort allocation depended upon clinical history that participants reported. Recovery meant two consecutive negative NP/OP PCR tests, professional clearance, or resolved symptoms. Produced via immunoSEQ multiplex PCR; TCRdb's table is partial and in-frame only. The top ten clones hold about 6.1% of a sample with 130,000 to 150,000 clones, approximately 86% of them seen once. The CDR3 is 14 amino acids. Trimming took off 3 bases at V and 0 bases at J, with 6 bases between the two ends. Germline V gene lookup returns CDR1 MGHDK and CDR2 SYGVNS.

The receptor was isolated from a woman aged 40 to 49 who had recovered from COVID-19. Sequenced material: PBMCs or T cells enriched from blood (not recorded which). The rearrangement joins TRBV25-1 to TRBJ1-5; no firm D call. CDR3 in DNA: TGTGCCAGCAGTGACACTGTTAGCAATCAGCCCCAGCATTTT. As protein: CASSDTVSNQPQHF.